These 17 T cell receptor beta chains originate from one sample sequenced in a study of CD8 T cells in Susac syndrome. Roughly 0.45 to 1 ug RNA was reverse transcribed with random hexamers. TCRdb called the immunoSEQ multiplex PCR reads again in MiXCR, with one record for every CDR3 protein. The repertoire includes about 290,000 distinct CDR3 sequences, around 89% of them detected once, and approximately 0.18% sits in the top ten. The sample consisted of CD8+ T cells from PBMCs. The source is a human donor with multiple sclerosis.

V and J are TRBV28 and TRBJ1-1, with unresolved D. This CDR3 is 13 amino acids long. Germline loops: CDR1 MDHEN, CDR2 SYDVKM. Trimming took off 6 bases at V and 1 base at J, with 9 bases between the two ends. The CDR3, as DNA: TGTGCCAGCAGCCGCGCTAGGAACACTGAAGCTTTCTTT. Amino acid sequence: CASSRARNTEAFF.

The V gene is TRBV15, the J gene TRBJ1-5, with unresolved D. Germline values: CDR1 LNHNV, CDR2 YYDKDF (reference sequence). The germline V and J ends were trimmed by 2 bases and 1 base, with 0 bases remaining between them. The CDR3 consists of 12 residues. CDR3 in DNA: TGTGCCACCAGCAGAAGCAATCAGCCCCAGCATTTT. Translated: CATSRSNQPQHF.

Of note for this clonotype: The missing conserved phenylalanine or tryptophan at the end of this CDR3 makes a read error likely. The chain couples TRBV9 to TRBJ1-3; the D gene is possibly TRBD1 (6 bases). This CDR3 is 15 amino acids long. With 0 bases removed from V and 2 bases from J, the gap between germline ends came to 9 bases. The germline V gene encodes CDR1 SGDLS and CDR2 YYNGEE. CDR3 coding DNA: TGTGCCAGCAGCGTAGTTGGGACAACTGGAAACACCATATATTCT. Translation: CASSVVGTTGNTIYS.

The J gene is TRBJ2-2, the V gene TRBV29-1; D uncertain. CDR3 length equals 11 residues. The germline gives CDR1 SQVTM, CDR2 ANQGSEA. V lost 7 bases and J 4 bases, leaving 7 bases between the germline ends. CDR3 coding DNA: TGCAGCGCCCGGGCCACCGGGGAGCTGTTTTTT. This codes for CSARATGELFF.

The genes are TRBV10-3 and TRBJ1-1, with TRBD1 matching 8 bases. Losses at the gene ends were 4 bases for V and 1 base for J; bases not matched to a gene: 5. Per germline, CDR1 ENHRY and CDR2 SYGVKD. This CDR3 region has 15 residues. The CDR3 region has the DNA TGTGCCATCAGTGTTGACAGGGGCGGGAACACTGAAGCTTTCTTT. Residues: CAISVDRGGNTEAFF.

This sequence joins TRBV7-6 and TRBJ1-1; unclear D gene. V lost 1 base, J lost 0 bases, and 9 bases lay in between. Germline V gene sequence: CDR1 SGHVS, CDR2 FNYEAQ. CDR3 length equals 15 residues. The CDR3: CASSLGGGMNTEAFF. The CDR3, as DNA: TGTGCCAGCAGCTTAGGCGGAGGGATGAACACTGAAGCTTTCTTT.

J is TRBJ2-2 and V is TRBV2; D might be TRBD1 or TRBD2, each matching 5 bases. The length of the CDR3 is 16 residues. Trimming cost V 1 base and J 4 bases, with 13 bases left between them. The germline gives CDR1 SNHLY, CDR2 FYNNEI. In nucleotides, the CDR3 is TGTGCCAGCAGTGAAGATACGGGGCTCGTCACCGGGGAGCTGTTTTTT. It codes for CASSEDTGLVTGELFF. Complete variable domain (other parts from reference TRBV2 and TRBJ2-2): EPEVTQTPSHQVTQMGQEVILRCVPISNHLYFYWYRQILGQKVEFLVSFYNNEISEKSEIFDDQFSVERPDGSNFTLKIRSTKLEDSAMYFCASSEDTGLVTGELFFGEGSRLTVL.

This clonotype appeared a single time. This rearrangement joins TRBV20-1 to TRBJ2-5; the D is unclear. Germline CDR1 DFQATT, CDR2 SNEGSKA (reference sequence). Deletions cut 0 bases from V and 4 bases from J, with 6 bases between. This CDR3 is built from 12 residues. CDR3 in amino acids: CSAREAGETQYF. The CDR3 DNA reads as TGCAGTGCTAGAGAAGCAGGAGAGACCCAGTACTTC.

The chain joins TRBV27 to TRBJ1-1, with D uncertain. The CDR3 covers 13 residues. V dropped 9 bases and J dropped 5 bases, with 16 bases sitting between them. The germline gives CDR1 MNHEY, CDR2 SMNVEV (reference sequence). CDR3 DNA: TGTGCCAGTTCCCGGCCATTAAGTACTGAAGCTTTCTTT. It is translated as CASSRPLSTEAFF.

The rearrangement links TRBV6-1 to TRBJ2-7; a weak D match, TRBD1 (5 bases). Per germline, CDR1 MNHNS and CDR2 SASEGT. Trimming took off 7 bases at V and 3 bases at J, with 28 bases between the two ends. The CDR3 contains 18 residues. The CDR3 sequence: CASTRLLDNSRGYYEQYF. The CDR3 DNA reads TGTGCCAGCACTCGCCTCCTTGACAACTCAAGGGGCTACTACGAGCAGTACTTC.

In this sample, this clonotype turned up once. The chain is built from TRBV20-1 and TRBJ2-1; D remains unclear. The V end was cut by 3 bases, the J end by 3 bases, with 18 bases between. Germline V gene sequence: CDR1 DFQATT, CDR2 SNEGSKA (reference sequence). This CDR3 has 16 residues. CDR3 DNA sequence: TGCAGTGCTAGTAGGCCAGATTTTGTCGACTACAATGAGCAGTTCTTC. It encodes CSASRPDFVDYNEQFF.

This clonotype was seen repeatedly, ten times or more. The chain is built from TRBV11-1 and TRBJ2-7; no reliable D call. Deletions cut 5 bases from V and 0 bases from J, with 2 bases between. Looked up from germline, CDR1 is SGHAT and CDR2 is FQDESV (reference sequence). CDR3 size: 11 residues. The CDR3 loop reads CASSISYEQYF. The CDR3 DNA reads as TGTGCCAGCAGCATCTCCTACGAGCAGTACTTC.

V is TRBV7-6 and J is TRBJ2-3, with TRBD2 matching 8 bases. The germline V gene encodes CDR1 SGHVS and CDR2 FNYEAQ. The junction had 6 bases not matched to a gene; V was cut back by 1 base and J by 0 bases. This CDR3 contains 17 residues. The CDR3 DNA reads TGTGCCAGCAGCTTAGGGGTAGCGGGGACTAGCACAGATACGCAGTATTTT. Protein sequence: CASSLGVAGTSTDTQYF.

This sequence joins TRBV7-9 and TRBJ2-2; D is uncertain. V dropped 4 bases and J dropped 4 bases, with 10 bases sitting between them. The CDR3 consists of 14 residues. CDR1 and CDR2 from the germline V gene are SEHNR and FQNEAQ (reference sequence). CDR3 sequence: CASSSLGSTGELFF. The CDR3, as DNA: TGTGCCAGCAGCTCCCTCGGTAGCACCGGGGAGCTGTTTTTT.

The V gene is TRBV19, the J gene TRBJ1-1; no clear D. V lost 6 bases and J 5 bases, leaving 10 bases between the germline ends. The CDR3 is 12 residues long. The germline CDR1 and CDR2 sequences are LNHDA and SQIVND (reference sequence). CDR3 loop: CASREGWTEAFF. CDR3 bases: TGTGCCAGTAGGGAGGGTTGGACTGAAGCTTTCTTT.

The V call is TRBV30, the J call TRBJ2-3; tentative D call: TRBD2 (5 bases). The germline V gene encodes CDR1 GTSNPN and CDR2 SVGIG (reference sequence). V was trimmed by 3 bases and J by 3 bases, leaving 10 bases between them. The CDR3 runs 13 residues. The CDR3 is CAWRGSETDTQYF. In DNA, the CDR3 is TGTGCCTGGAGGGGTAGCGAGACAGATACGCAGTATTTT.

This chain links TRBV3-1 with TRBJ1-1; unclear D gene. The CDR3 loop spans 17 amino acids. Trimming left V 0 bases short and J 1 base short, with 15 bases between. CDR1 is LGHDT, CDR2 YNNKEL, per germline (reference sequence). CDR3 DNA: TGTGCCAGCAGCCAAGACAGGCCACTCGAGGGGAACACTGAAGCTTTCTTT. Encoded protein: CASSQDRPLEGNTEAFF.